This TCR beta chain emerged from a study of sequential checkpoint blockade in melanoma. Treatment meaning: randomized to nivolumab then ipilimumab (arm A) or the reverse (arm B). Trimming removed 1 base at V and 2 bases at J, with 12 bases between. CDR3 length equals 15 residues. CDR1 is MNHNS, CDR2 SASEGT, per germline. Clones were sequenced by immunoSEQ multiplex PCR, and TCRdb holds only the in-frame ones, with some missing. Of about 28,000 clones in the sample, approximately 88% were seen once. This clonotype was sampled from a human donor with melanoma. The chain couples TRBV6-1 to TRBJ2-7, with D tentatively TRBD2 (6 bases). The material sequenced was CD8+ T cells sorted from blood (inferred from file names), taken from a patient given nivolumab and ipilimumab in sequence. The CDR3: CASSEVAGPTYEQYV. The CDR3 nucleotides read TGTGCCAGCAGTGAAGTTGCGGGGCCCACCTACGAGCAGTACGTC.